One and the same sample provided the 21 T cell receptor beta chains below, sequenced in a study of T cell changes during pregnancy in multiple sclerosis. Produced via immunoSEQ multiplex PCR; TCRdb's table is partial and in-frame only. The sample contains roughly 79,000 clones, roughly 93% of which appear only once. The material sequenced was peripheral blood, taken in the second trimester of pregnancy. These receptors were collected from a female donor in good health, enrolled as a control in a pregnancy study.

This chain uses TRBV7-2 with TRBJ1-1; 7 bases line up with TRBD1. This CDR3 comprises 15 residues. Unmatched junction bases numbered 5, after V lost 4 bases and J lost 0 bases. Germline V gene data show CDR1 as SGHTA and CDR2 as FQGNSA. The CDR3 region has the DNA TGTGCCAGCAGCTCACAGGGGACATTGAACACTGAAGCTTTCTTT. Its protein is CASSSQGTLNTEAFF. Full variable domain (missing parts from reference TRBV7-2 and TRBJ1-1): GAGVSQSPSNKVTEKGKDVELRCDPISGHTALYWYRQSLGQGLEFLIYFQGNSAPDKSGLPSDRFSAERTGGSVSTLTIQRTQQEDSAVYLCASSSQGTLNTEAFFGQGTRLTVV.

V and J are TRBV6-5 and TRBJ1-1, with unresolved D. The V gene's germline CDR1 is MNHEY and CDR2 SVGAGI. Trimming removed 6 bases from V and 0 bases from J, with 5 bases in between. The CDR3 is 12 amino acids. The CDR3 coding sequence is TGTGCCAGCAGACAGCTGAACACTGAAGCTTTCTTT. Amino acid sequence: CASRQLNTEAFF.

In DNA form, the CDR3 reads TGTGCCAGCAGCTTAGGTCAGGGCACGGCTTTCTTT. Translation gives CASSLGQGTAFF. The rearrangement links TRBV7-2 to TRBJ1-1; tentatively, D is TRBD1 (5 bases). Trimming removed 1 base at V and 11 bases at J, with 11 bases between. The CDR3 covers 12 residues. Germline V gene lookup returns CDR1 SGHTA and CDR2 FQGNSA.

The chain links TRBV6-1 to TRBJ2-1; D gene uncertain. Germline V gene lookup returns CDR1 MNHNS and CDR2 SASEGT. This CDR3 has 14 residues. The V gene lost 4 bases and the J gene lost 2 bases, with 9 bases spanning the gap. The CDR3 DNA is TGTGCCAGCAGTGGTCTGCAGGCCTACAATGAGCAGTTCTTC. Translation gives CASSGLQAYNEQFF.

The chain is built from TRBV18 and TRBJ1-1; a possible D gene is TRBD1 (6 bases). V lost 1 base and J lost 11, with 17 bases in between. In germline, CDR1 is KGHSH, CDR2 LQKENI. This CDR3 is built from 14 residues. CDR3 in DNA: TGTGCCAGCTCACCACAGGGACATGAGGTGGAGGCTTTCTTT. This gives the protein CASSPQGHEVEAFF.

The J gene is TRBJ2-3, the V gene TRBV7-2, with a possible D match to TRBD2 (6 bases). The CDR3 covers 14 residues. The germline gives CDR1 SGHTA, CDR2 FQGNSA. V dropped 5 bases and J dropped 4 bases, with 13 bases sitting between them. CDR3 DNA: TGTGCCAGCAGCCGGGACTTCAACCCAGATACGCAGTATTTT. Translated: CASSRDFNPDTQYF. Full variable domain (remainder filled in from reference TRBV7-2 and TRBJ2-3): GAGVSQSPSNKVTEKGKDVELRCDPISGHTALYWYRQSLGQGLEFLIYFQGNSAPDKSGLPSDRFSAERTGGSVSTLTIQRTQQEDSAVYLCASSRDFNPDTQYFGPGTRLTVL.

The CDR3 coding sequence is TGTGCCAGCAGTCCGGACAGGGGAACCAACTATGGCTACACCTTC. It encodes CASSPDRGTNYGYTF. This chain joins TRBV6-6 and TRBJ1-2, with 9 positions matching TRBD1. In germline, CDR1 is MNHNY, CDR2 SVGAGI (reference sequence). CDR3 size: 15 residues. Losses at the gene ends were 5 bases for V and 2 bases for J; bases not matched to a gene: 6.

The V gene is TRBV10-3, the J gene TRBJ2-2, with D perhaps matching TRBD1 (7 bases). This CDR3 comprises 13 residues. Germline values: CDR1 ENHRY, CDR2 SYGVKD. V was clipped by 8 bases and J by 6 bases, with 13 bases between them. The CDR3 nucleotides read TGTGCCATCTCGGAGGGGGCTGCCGGGGAGCTGTTTTTT. This codes for CAISEGAAGELFF.

The chain employs TRBV30 and TRBJ1-6; D unclear. Germline-derived CDR1 and CDR2 are GTSNPN and SVGIG (reference sequence). V was pared by 1 base and J by 9 bases, with 10 bases between. The CDR3 is made up of 13 amino acids. CDR3 sequence (DNA): TGTGCCTGGAGTGGAGATAATAGTTCACCCCTCCACTTT. Protein: CAWSGDNSSPLHF.

The chain employs TRBV4-1 and TRBJ2-3, with 13 bases fitting TRBD2. The ends lost 3 bases at V and 2 bases at J; junction bases unmatched: 11. CDR1 is MGHRA, CDR2 YSYEKL, per germline. This CDR3 contains 19 residues. CDR3 protein: CASSHATRLAGGLTDTQYF. CDR3 coding DNA: TGCGCCAGCAGCCACGCAACCAGACTAGCGGGGGGCCTCACAGATACGCAGTATTTT.

The V gene is TRBV30, the J gene TRBJ1-2; 7 nucleotides agree with TRBD1. The CDR3 is 13 residues long. J was trimmed by 5 bases and V by 1 base; bases with no gene match: 4. Germline-derived CDR1 and CDR2 are GTSNPN and SVGIG (reference sequence). For the CDR3, the DNA is TGTGCCTGGAGTGGGGGACAGAAATATGGCTACACCTTC. The encoded protein is CAWSGGQKYGYTF.

The genes are TRBV7-3 and TRBJ2-2; D possibly corresponds to TRBD2 (5 bases). The germline CDR1 and CDR2 sequences are SGHTA and FQGTGA. The V and J ends lost 10 bases and 2 bases respectively, with 11 bases between them. The CDR3 length is 13 residues. CDR3 coding DNA: TGTGCCACAGCCCGGGGAAACACCGGGGAGCTGTTTTTT. It encodes CATARGNTGELFF.

V usage is TRBV7-3 and J usage is TRBJ1-1; a weak D match, TRBD1 (5 bases). Trimming pared 5 bases from V and 6 bases from J, leaving 16 bases between. The CDR3 totals 14 residues. CDR1 is SGHTA and CDR2 is FQGTGA in the germline V gene. The CDR3 DNA reads TGTGCCAGCAGCCAACCGTCGGACACCTCTGAAGCTTTCTTT. Residues: CASSQPSDTSEAFF. Filled out from reference TRBV7-3 and TRBJ1-1, the complete variable domain reads GAGVSQTPSNKVTEKGKYVELRCDPISGHTALYWYRQSLGQGPEFLIYFQGTGAADDSGLPNDRFFAVRPEGSVSTLKIQRTERGDSAVYLCASSQPSDTSEAFFGQGTRLTVV.

This clone has more than one count but fewer than ten. The genes are TRBV7-2 and TRBJ2-2; unclear D gene. Germline-derived CDR1 and CDR2 are SGHTA and FQGNSA. The CDR3 consists of 15 residues. V was cut by 5 bases and J by 2 bases, with 12 bases left in between. The CDR3 protein is CASSSTGLNTGELFF. CDR3 sequence (DNA): TGTGCCAGCAGCAGCACTGGTTTAAACACCGGGGAGCTGTTTTTT.

V and J are TRBV2 and TRBJ2-7; TRBD2 is a possible D gene (6 bases). V gave up 6 bases and J gave up 6 bases, with 15 bases separating them. CDR1 and CDR2 from the germline V gene are SNHLY and FYNNEI. CDR3 length: 13 residues. The CDR3 nucleotides read TGTGCCAGCAGGAGGGACGGCGGGGCCGAGCAGTACTTC. Protein: CASRRDGGAEQYF.

A single count supports this clone. The genes are TRBV19 and TRBJ2-1; 9 bases map to TRBD1. The CDR3 length is 13 residues. Trimming took 5 bases from V and 8 from J; bases not matched to a gene: 4. Germline CDR1 LNHDA, CDR2 SQIVND (reference sequence). In nucleotides, the CDR3 is TGTGCCAGTAGTCCGGACAGGGGCTATGAGCAGTTCTTC. Translated, it gives CASSPDRGYEQFF.

This clone appeared a single time. The chain carries TRBV11-2 and TRBJ2-7; D is unclear. The CDR3 totals 12 residues. Germline V lookup: CDR1 SGHAT, CDR2 FQNNGV. Trimming took 4 bases from V and 4 from J, leaving 8 bases between them. The CDR3 reads CASSSTQYEQYF. As DNA, the CDR3 is TGTGCCAGCAGCTCAACACAATACGAGCAGTACTTC.

The rearrangement uses TRBV19 and TRBJ1-1; 9 bases align to TRBD1. V shed 5 bases and J 3 bases; nucleotides not matched to a gene: 1. Looked up from germline, CDR1 is LNHDA and CDR2 is SQIVND (reference sequence). The CDR3 is made up of 13 amino acids. This CDR3 reads CASSDRGDTEAFF. The CDR3 nucleotides are TGTGCCAGTAGTGACAGGGGGGACACTGAAGCTTTCTTT.

This rearrangement joins TRBV6-5 to TRBJ1-6; TRBD1 matches 7 bases. CDR1 and CDR2 from the germline V gene are MNHEY and SVGAGI. After removal of 6 bases from V and 2 bases from J, the junction contained 4 bases not matched to a gene. The CDR3 contains 15 residues. CDR3 DNA: TGTGCCAGCAGACCACAGGGGACCTATAATTCACCCCTCCACTTT. Translating gives CASRPQGTYNSPLHF.

Only one count was recorded for this clone. The rearrangement uses TRBV5-1 and TRBJ2-1; D may be TRBD2 (7 bases). The CDR3 runs to 17 residues. The germline CDR1 and CDR2 sequences are SGHRS and YFSETQ. V was shortened by 0 bases and J by 4 bases, with 17 bases between the two germline ends. CDR3 amino acids: CASSLDFGGLNYNEQFF. The CDR3, as DNA: TGCGCCAGCAGCTTGGACTTCGGGGGGCTCAATTACAATGAGCAGTTCTTC.

This clone was seen a handful of times. The chain recombines TRBV6-5 with TRBJ2-7; 8 bases are shared with TRBD1. V shed 2 bases and J 4 bases; nucleotides not matched to a gene: 4. The CDR3 loop spans 14 amino acids. CDR1 and CDR2 from the germline V gene are MNHEY and SVGAGI. This CDR3 is CASSYPRQGYEQYF. The CDR3 DNA reads as TGTGCCAGCAGTTACCCGAGACAGGGGTACGAGCAGTACTTC.